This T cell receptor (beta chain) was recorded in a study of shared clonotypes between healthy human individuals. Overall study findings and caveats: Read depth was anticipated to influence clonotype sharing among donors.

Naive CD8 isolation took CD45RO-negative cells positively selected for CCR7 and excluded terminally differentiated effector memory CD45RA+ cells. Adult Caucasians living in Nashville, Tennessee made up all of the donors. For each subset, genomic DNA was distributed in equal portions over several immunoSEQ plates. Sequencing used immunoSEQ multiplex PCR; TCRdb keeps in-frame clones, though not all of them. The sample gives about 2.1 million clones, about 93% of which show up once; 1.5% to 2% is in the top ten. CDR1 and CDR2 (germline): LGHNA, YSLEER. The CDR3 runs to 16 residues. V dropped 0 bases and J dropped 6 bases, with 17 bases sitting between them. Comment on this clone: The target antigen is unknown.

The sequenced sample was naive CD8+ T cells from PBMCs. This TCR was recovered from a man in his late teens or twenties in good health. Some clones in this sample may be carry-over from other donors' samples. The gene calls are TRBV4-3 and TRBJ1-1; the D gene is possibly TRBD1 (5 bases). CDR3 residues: CASSQEREDWGAEAFF. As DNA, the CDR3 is TGCGCCAGCAGCCAAGAACGGGAAGATTGGGGCGCTGAAGCTTTCTTT.